The 25 T cell receptor beta chains given below trace back to one sample, sequenced in a study of blood T cell repertoires in COVID-19. Using immunoSEQ multiplex PCR, the repertoire was profiled, and TCRdb retains in-frame clones only, with some absent. This sample carries 250,000 to 350,000 clones, under 90% of them seen once, and the ten largest clones take 0.94%. The source material was peripheral blood. The receptors derive from a woman between 40 and 55 years old who had recovered from COVID-19.

The table lists this clone with a count of one. This chain uses TRBV7-9 with TRBJ2-7, with TRBD1 matching over 10 bases. Trimming took 5 bases from V and 2 from J; bases not matched to a gene: 9. The CDR3 is 16 residues long. The V gene's germline CDR1 is SEHNR and CDR2 FQNEAQ (reference sequence). The CDR3 DNA sequence: TGTGCCAGCAGCAAGCCCACGGGACAGGGGACCTACGAGCAGTACTTC. Translation: CASSKPTGQGTYEQYF.

The chain uses TRBV27 and TRBJ2-2, with 8 bases matching TRBD2. The V gene end was trimmed by 8 bases and the J gene end by 6 bases; junction bases not matched to a gene: 14. This CDR3 comprises 16 residues. The germline V gene encodes CDR1 MNHEY and CDR2 SMNVEV (reference sequence). CDR3 residues: CASGLHSGRSPGELFF. The CDR3, as DNA: TGTGCCAGCGGACTGCACAGCGGGAGATCCCCCGGGGAGCTGTTTTTT.

With respect to this clone: Germline is not matched at one junction end, which may reflect a read error. The V and J genes are TRBV3-1 (or the pseudogene TRBV3-2) and TRBJ2-3; a possible D gene is TRBD2 (6 bases). Germline V gives CDR1 LGHDT, CDR2 YNNKEL (reference sequence). This CDR3 has 16 amino acids. The CDR3 DNA follows: TGTGCCAGCAGGCAAGGAGGGGTAGCGGTCACAGATACGCAGTATTTT. Residues: CASRQGGVAVTDTQYF.

The genes are TRBV3-1 (or the pseudogene TRBV3-2) and TRBJ1-3, with 7 positions matching TRBD1. The CDR3 extends over 15 amino acids. J lost 0 bases, V lost 3 bases, and 2 bases had no gene match. Germline V lookup: CDR1 LGHDT, CDR2 YNNKEL (reference sequence). The CDR3 DNA reads as TGTGCCAGCAGCCAGGGACAGTACTCTGGAAACACCATATATTTT. It is translated as CASSQGQYSGNTIYF.

CDR3 amino acids: CASSFGQTKETQYF. The CDR3, as DNA: TGTGCCAGCAGCTTTGGACAGACAAAAGAGACCCAGTACTTC. The chain couples TRBV11-2 to TRBJ2-5, with D possibly being TRBD1 (6 bases). V lost 3 bases and J lost 3, with 11 bases in between. Germline V gives CDR1 SGHAT, CDR2 FQNNGV. The CDR3 is 14 amino acids.

The genes are TRBV5-1 and TRBJ2-1; possibly TRBD2 for D (7 bases). Germline CDR1 SGHRS, CDR2 YFSETQ. V was cut by 4 bases and J by 5 bases, with 19 bases left in between. CDR3 size: 16 residues. The CDR3 reads CASSGGGGSPHNEQFF. CDR3 coding DNA: TGCGCCAGCAGCGGGGGGGGCGGGAGTCCCCACAATGAGCAGTTCTTC.

The chain joins TRBV4-1 to TRBJ2-3, with 8 bases identical to TRBD2. V lost 2 bases to trimming and J lost 4 bases; unmatched junction nucleotides: 5. Germline CDR1 and CDR2: MGHRA and YSYEKL. CDR3 size: 15 residues. CDR3 sequence: CASSQLGLAPDTQYF. DNA for the CDR3: TGCGCCAGCAGCCAACTAGGACTAGCCCCAGATACGCAGTATTTT.

The V gene is TRBV5-1, the J gene TRBJ1-1; D possibly corresponds to TRBD1 (6 bases). The V end was cut by 5 bases, the J end by 9 bases, with 17 bases between. The CDR3 covers 13 residues. The germline V gene encodes CDR1 SGHRS and CDR2 YFSETQ. CDR3 sequence: CASRQDRDMQAFF. CDR3 coding DNA: TGCGCCAGCAGGCAAGACCGGGACATGCAAGCTTTCTTT.

The chain employs TRBV5-1 and TRBJ2-2, with 10 bases fitting TRBD2. This CDR3 has 15 amino acids. With 4 bases clipped from V and 4 bases from J, the junction kept 4 bases outside the gene matches. Germline assignment: CDR1 SGHRS and CDR2 YFSETQ. The CDR3 sequence: CASSLPSGSTGELFF. The CDR3 nucleotides are TGCGCCAGCAGCCTACCTAGCGGGAGCACCGGGGAGCTGTTTTTT.

This clone was counted only a few times. This chain connects TRBV7-9 to TRBJ1-2; weak D call: TRBD1 (5 bases). The germline V gene has CDR1 SEHNR and CDR2 FQNEAQ (reference sequence). The CDR3 spans 14 residues. V lost 2 bases and J lost 4, with 11 bases in between. The CDR3 protein is CASSLRSGGYGYTF. The CDR3 region has the DNA TGTGCCAGCAGCTTACGTTCCGGGGGCTATGGCTACACCTTC.

The chain recombines TRBV29-1 with TRBJ2-2; TRBD2 is a possible D gene (6 bases). V was cut by 6 bases and J by 1 base, with 12 bases left in between. This CDR3 is 14 amino acids long. Germline assignment: CDR1 SQVTM and CDR2 ANQGSEA. CDR3 coding DNA: TGCAGCGTGAGGCCGCGGGAGAACACCGGGGAGCTGTTTTTT. Encoded protein: CSVRPRENTGELFF.

V and J are TRBV5-4 and TRBJ2-5, with a weak D call TRBD1 (6 bases). Germline-derived CDR1 and CDR2 are SGHNT and YYREEE (reference sequence). CDR3 length: 14 residues. V was trimmed by 4 bases and J by 3 bases, leaving 13 bases between them. CDR3 DNA: TGTGCCAGCAGCGACCGGGACAAGAAAGAGACCCAGTACTTC. Translated: CASSDRDKKETQYF. Supplemented by reference TRBV5-4 and TRBJ2-5, the full variable domain reads ETGVTQSPTHLIKTRGQQVTLRCSSQSGHNTVSWYQQALGQGPQFIFQYYREEENGRGNFPPRFSGLQFPNYSSELNVNALELDDSALYLCASSDRDKKETQYFGPGTRLLVL.

CDR3 bases: TGTGCCAGTAGTATATTTCTAAACACTGAAGCTTTCTTT. It translates to CASSIFLNTEAFF. The chain has TRBV19 and TRBJ1-1; D gene unclear. V dropped 2 bases and J dropped 2 bases, with 6 bases sitting between them. This CDR3 comprises 13 residues. The V gene's germline CDR1 is LNHDA and CDR2 SQIVND (reference sequence).

The chain joins TRBV6-5 to TRBJ2-3, with 7 bases fitting TRBD2. Trimming took 8 bases from V and 3 from J; bases not matched to a gene: 5. The CDR3 loop spans 13 amino acids. Germline CDR1 MNHEY, CDR2 SVGAGI. The CDR3 is CASRGGGTDTQYF. DNA for the CDR3: TGTGCCAGCCGGGGCGGGGGAACAGATACGCAGTATTTT.

The chain combines TRBV6-5 with TRBJ1-2, with no clear D. The CDR3 is made up of 13 amino acids. Trimming took 6 bases from V and 2 from J, leaving 10 bases between them. Germline CDR1 MNHEY, CDR2 SVGAGI. The CDR3 DNA follows: TGTGCCAGCAGCGGAGACGCCAACTATGGCTACACCTTC. It encodes CASSGDANYGYTF.

J is TRBJ2-2 and V is TRBV10-3; 9 positions agree with TRBD1. Losses at the gene ends were 4 bases for V and 6 bases for J; bases not matched to a gene: 0. Looked up from germline, CDR1 is ENHRY and CDR2 is SYGVKD. The CDR3 runs to 13 residues. CDR3 coding DNA: TGTGCCATCAGTGGGGACAGGGCCGGGGAGCTGTTTTTT. It yields the protein CAISGDRAGELFF.

The chain couples TRBV4-2 to TRBJ1-6; no firm D call. The CDR3 has 17 amino acids. V lost 0 bases and J lost 5, with 14 bases in between. Germline-derived CDR1 and CDR2 are LGHNA and YNFKEQ. The CDR3 region is CASSQDRGSSDNSPLHF. The CDR3 DNA reads TGTGCCAGCAGCCAAGATAGAGGGTCTAGTGATAATTCACCCCTCCACTTT.

This rearrangement joins TRBV10-3 to TRBJ1-1; 10 nucleotides line up with TRBD1. Germline V gene lookup returns CDR1 ENHRY and CDR2 SYGVKD. The CDR3 runs 14 residues. The J segment lost 4 bases and the V segment lost 6 bases, leaving 5 bases of the junction unmatched. The chain's CDR3 is CAISGTGVGTEAFF. The DNA of the CDR3 is TGTGCCATCAGCGGGACAGGGGTAGGCACTGAAGCTTTCTTT.

Only one count was recorded for this clone. CDR3 loop: CASSQERGQSYGYTF. In nucleotides, the CDR3 is TGCGCCAGCAGCCAAGAGCGGGGACAGTCCTATGGCTACACCTTC. V usage is TRBV4-1 and J usage is TRBJ1-2; 7 nucleotides match TRBD1. CDR3 length equals 15 residues. Germline V gene lookup returns CDR1 MGHRA and CDR2 YSYEKL. Trimming removed 0 bases from V and 4 bases from J; junction bases left unmatched: 5.

The chain uses TRBV19 and TRBJ1-5; tentatively, D is TRBD1 (5 bases). With 5 bases removed from V and 2 bases from J, the gap between germline ends came to 16 bases. Germline loops: CDR1 LNHDA, CDR2 SQIVND (reference sequence). CDR3 length: 16 residues. CDR3 sequence: CASSSQGTERNQPQHF. CDR3 coding DNA: TGTGCCAGTAGTTCCCAGGGAACTGAGCGCAATCAGCCCCAGCATTTT.

The chain uses TRBV19 and TRBJ1-5, with 9 bases aligning to TRBD1. J gave up 0 bases and V 7 bases, and 13 bases lay outside the gene matches. Germline V gene data show CDR1 as LNHDA and CDR2 as SQIVND (reference sequence). The CDR3 covers 18 residues. The CDR3 nucleotides read TGTGCCAGTACCTCAACGGGACAGGGAGGGGTTAGCAATCAGCCCCAGCATTTT. Protein: CASTSTGQGGVSNQPQHF.

The table lists this clone with a count of one. The rearrangement links TRBV6-4 to TRBJ2-3; TRBD2 aligns across 7 bases. Trimming at V came to 3 bases and at J to 0 bases, leaving 3 bases not matched to a gene. Germline V lookup: CDR1 MRHNA, CDR2 SNTAGT. This CDR3 spans 15 amino acids. In nucleotides, the CDR3 is TGTGCCAGCAGTGAACTAGCGTCTAGCACAGATACGCAGTATTTT. It yields the protein CASSELASSTDTQYF.

The chain carries TRBV6-5 and TRBJ1-2, with unresolved D. This CDR3 has 12 amino acids. Germline CDR1 MNHEY, CDR2 SVGAGI. Trimming shortened V by 7 bases and J by 8 bases, and 14 bases separated the two germline ends. The CDR3, as DNA: TGTGCCAGCATAGCTGCGGCCGGGGGCTACACCTTC. It codes for CASIAAAGGYTF.

V usage is TRBV9 and J usage is TRBJ2-1; D gene uncertain. Trimming stripped 0 bases from V and 1 base from J, with 5 bases between. This CDR3 region has 14 residues. The V gene's germline CDR1 is SGDLS and CDR2 YYNGEE. CDR3 loop: CASSVGGSYNEQFF. CDR3 sequence (DNA): TGTGCCAGCAGCGTAGGCGGTTCCTACAATGAGCAGTTCTTC.

This chain links TRBV5-8 with TRBJ2-5; 9 nucleotides match TRBD2. Per the germline V gene, CDR1 is SGHTS and CDR2 is YDEGEE. With V trimmed by 5 bases and J by 5 bases, 7 bases remained unmatched. CDR3 length: 14 residues. The CDR3 protein is CASRERGARETQYF. For the CDR3, the DNA is TGTGCCAGCAGGGAGCGGGGGGCGCGGGAGACCCAGTACTTC. Full variable domain (rest looked up from reference TRBV5-8 and TRBJ2-5): EAGVTQSPTHLIKTRGQQATLRCSPISGHTSVYWYQQALGLGLQFLLWYDEGEERNRGNFPPRFSGRQFPNYSSELNVNALELEDSALYLCASRERGARETQYFGPGTRLLVL.